In its sample, the clone carrying this T cell receptor (beta chain) was seen once. Its cognate antigen is unknown. The sample originates from a study of T cell repertoires in cytomegalovirus infection. The overall study: Selection of CMV epitopes for the study included recently identified HLA-C-restricted and well-studied HLA-B-restricted ones. An indication of both CMV infection and matching HLA type came from public TCR beta signatures.

V lost 0 bases to trimming and J lost 0 bases, with 9 bases between them. This CDR3 is 15 amino acids long. CDR1 is LNHDA and CDR2 is SQIVND in the germline V gene (reference sequence). A single record per CDR3 protein comes from TCRdb applying MiXCR to the reads. The sample carries roughly 990,000 distinct CDR3 sequences, 30% to 40% recorded once. This sequence originates from a human donor in good health (CMV status not recorded). Some clones in this sample may be carry-over from other donors' samples. This sequence joins TRBV19 and TRBJ2-7; D is uncertain. Sample: cultured CD8+ T cells from PBMCs, taken from culture after CMV antigen stimulation. The CDR3 loop is CASSIEGSLSYEQYF. The DNA of the CDR3 is TGTGCCAGTAGTATAGAAGGCAGCCTCTCCTACGAGCAGTACTTC.